In its sample, the clone carrying this T cell receptor (beta chain) was seen many times. This sample is part of a study of T cell repertoires in cytomegalovirus infection. This CDR3 is built from 17 residues. V gave up 4 bases and J gave up 4 bases; unmatched junction bases: 13. Germline lookup yields CDR1 ENHRY and CDR2 SYGVKD. TCRdb reprocessed the reads via MiXCR and lists one record per CDR3 protein. Among 560,000 or so distinct CDR3 sequences listed, approximately 15% were seen once. What was sequenced was CD8+ T cells from PBMCs. J is TRBJ1-1 and V is TRBV10-3, with TRBD1 matching 9 bases. The source of this sequence is a human donor in good health (CMV status not recorded). Some clones in this sample may be carry-over from other donors' samples. The CDR3 reads CAISGRDRAEGSTEAFF. In nucleotides, the CDR3 is TGTGCCATCAGTGGGAGGGACAGGGCGGAAGGGAGCACTGAAGCTTTCTTT.